The present entry profiles one T cell receptor (beta chain) with its context. The CDR3 loop spans 14 amino acids. V was cut by 5 bases and J by 4 bases, with 14 bases left in between. Germline loops: CDR1 SGHVS, CDR2 FNYEAQ. Residents of about two dozen US areas, aged roughly 18 to 89 years, made up the participants. Cohorts were based on clinical histories the participants reported. Only in-frame clones appear in the TCRdb table, and some are missing; sequencing was by immunoSEQ multiplex PCR. The sample holds around 250,000 clones, roughly four fifths seen once. This sample is part of a study of blood T cell repertoires in COVID-19. Looking at the study overall: COVID-19 samples collected from the United States, Italy and Spain covered acute and convalescent phases. T cells, B-cell-depleted T cells, or PBMCs provided the cDNA or gDNA that served as material.

The sample taken for sequencing was PBMCs or T cells enriched from blood (not recorded which). V and J are TRBV7-6 and TRBJ1-1, with a tentative D call TRBD1 (5 bases). This TCR was sampled from a man aged 30 to 39 with acute COVID-19. DNA of the CDR3: TGTGCCAGCAGCCCTGGGGGGTGGGGCACTGAAGCTTTCTTT. It yields the protein CASSPGGWGTEAFF.